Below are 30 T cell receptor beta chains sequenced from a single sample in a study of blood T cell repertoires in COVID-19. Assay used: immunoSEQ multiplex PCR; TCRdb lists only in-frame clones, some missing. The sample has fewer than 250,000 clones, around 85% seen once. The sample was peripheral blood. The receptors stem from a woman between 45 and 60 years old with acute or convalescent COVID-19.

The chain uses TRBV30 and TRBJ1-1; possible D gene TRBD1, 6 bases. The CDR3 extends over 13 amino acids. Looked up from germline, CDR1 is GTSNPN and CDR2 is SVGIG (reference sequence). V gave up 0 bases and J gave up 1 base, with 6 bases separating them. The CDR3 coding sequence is TGTGCCTGGAGTGTACAGGGGAACACTGAAGCTTTCTTT. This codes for CAWSVQGNTEAFF. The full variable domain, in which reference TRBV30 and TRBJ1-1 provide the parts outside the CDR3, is SQTIHQWPATLVQPVGSPLSLECTVEGTSNPNLYWYRQAAGRGLQLLFYSVGIGQISSEVPQNLSASRPQDRQFILSSKKLLLSDSGFYLCAWSVQGNTEAFFGQGTRLTVV.

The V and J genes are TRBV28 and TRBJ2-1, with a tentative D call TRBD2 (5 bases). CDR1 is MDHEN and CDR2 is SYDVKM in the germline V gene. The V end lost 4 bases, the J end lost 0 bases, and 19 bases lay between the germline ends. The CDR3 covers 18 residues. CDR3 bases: TGTGCCAGCAGTTCCCCCCTCAAGGACGGGGTCTCCTACAATGAGCAGTTCTTC. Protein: CASSSPLKDGVSYNEQFF.

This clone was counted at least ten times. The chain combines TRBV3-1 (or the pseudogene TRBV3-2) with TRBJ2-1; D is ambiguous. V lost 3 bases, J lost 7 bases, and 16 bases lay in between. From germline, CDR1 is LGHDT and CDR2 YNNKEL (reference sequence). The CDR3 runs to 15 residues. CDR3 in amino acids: CASSHGSGSLNEQFF. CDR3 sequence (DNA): TGTGCCAGCAGCCACGGGTCCGGAAGTTTAAATGAGCAGTTCTTC.

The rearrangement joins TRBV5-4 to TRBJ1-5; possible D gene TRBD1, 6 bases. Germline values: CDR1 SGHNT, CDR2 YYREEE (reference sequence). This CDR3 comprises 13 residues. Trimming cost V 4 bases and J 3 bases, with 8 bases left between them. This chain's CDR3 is CASSPGVNQPQHF. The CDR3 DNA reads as TGTGCCAGCAGCCCAGGGGTCAATCAGCCCCAGCATTTT.

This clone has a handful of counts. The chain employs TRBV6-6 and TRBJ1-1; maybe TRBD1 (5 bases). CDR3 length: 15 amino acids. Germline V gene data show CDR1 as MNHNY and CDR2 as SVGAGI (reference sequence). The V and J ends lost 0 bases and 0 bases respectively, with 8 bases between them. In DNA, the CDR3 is TGTGCCAGCAGTTACTCGGCAGGGATGAACACTGAAGCTTTCTTT. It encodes CASSYSAGMNTEAFF.

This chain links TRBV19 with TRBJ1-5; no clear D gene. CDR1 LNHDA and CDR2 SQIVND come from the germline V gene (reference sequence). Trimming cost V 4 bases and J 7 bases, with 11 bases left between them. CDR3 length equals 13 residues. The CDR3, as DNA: TGTGCCAGTAGTAGCGGCGTCGGGCAGCCCCAGCATTTT. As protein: CASSSGVGQPQHF. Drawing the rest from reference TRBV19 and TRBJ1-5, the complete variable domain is DGGITQSPKYLFRKEGQNVTLSCEQNLNHDAMYWYRQDPGQGLRLIYYSQIVNDFQKGDIAEGYSVSREKKESFPLTVTSAQKNPTAFYLCASSSGVGQPQHFGDGTRLSIL.

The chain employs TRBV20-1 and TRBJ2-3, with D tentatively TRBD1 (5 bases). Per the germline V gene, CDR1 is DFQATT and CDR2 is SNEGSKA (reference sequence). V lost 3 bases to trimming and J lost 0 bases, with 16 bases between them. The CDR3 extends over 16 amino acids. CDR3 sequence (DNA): TGCAGTGCTAGTCGTCCCGGTACAGGCAGCACAGATACGCAGTATTTT. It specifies CSASRPGTGSTDTQYF.

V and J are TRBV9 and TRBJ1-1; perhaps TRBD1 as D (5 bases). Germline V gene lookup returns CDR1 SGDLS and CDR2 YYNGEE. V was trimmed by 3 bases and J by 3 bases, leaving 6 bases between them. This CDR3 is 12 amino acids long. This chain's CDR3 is CASSEGDTEAFF. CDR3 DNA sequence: TGTGCCAGCAGCGAAGGGGACACTGAAGCTTTCTTT.

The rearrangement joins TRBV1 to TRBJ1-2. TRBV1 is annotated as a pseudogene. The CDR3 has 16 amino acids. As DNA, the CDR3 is TGCACCAGCAGCCAAGATTATCGGGGGTATAAGTATGGCTACACCTTC. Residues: CTSSQDYRGYKYGYTF.

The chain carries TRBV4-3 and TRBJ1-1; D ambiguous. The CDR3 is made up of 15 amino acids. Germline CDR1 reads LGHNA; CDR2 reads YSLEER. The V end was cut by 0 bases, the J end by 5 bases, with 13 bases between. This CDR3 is CASSQDKHGGTEAFF. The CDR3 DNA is TGCGCCAGCAGCCAAGATAAACACGGAGGTACTGAAGCTTTCTTT.

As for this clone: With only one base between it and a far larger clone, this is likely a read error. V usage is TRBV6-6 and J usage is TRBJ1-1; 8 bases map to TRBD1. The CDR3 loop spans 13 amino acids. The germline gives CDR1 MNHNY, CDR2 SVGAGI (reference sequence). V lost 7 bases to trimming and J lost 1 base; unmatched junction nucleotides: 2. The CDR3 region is CASIRGQNTEAFF. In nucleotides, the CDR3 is TGTGCCAGCATCAGGGGGCAGAACACTGAAGCTTTCTTT.

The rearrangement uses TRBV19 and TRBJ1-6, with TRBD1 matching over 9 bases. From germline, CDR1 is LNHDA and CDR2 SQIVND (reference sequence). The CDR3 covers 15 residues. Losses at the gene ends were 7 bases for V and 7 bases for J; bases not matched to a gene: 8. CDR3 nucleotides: TGTGCCAGTACCTCGGGACAGGGTGGCAATTCACCCCTCCACTTT. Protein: CASTSGQGGNSPLHF.

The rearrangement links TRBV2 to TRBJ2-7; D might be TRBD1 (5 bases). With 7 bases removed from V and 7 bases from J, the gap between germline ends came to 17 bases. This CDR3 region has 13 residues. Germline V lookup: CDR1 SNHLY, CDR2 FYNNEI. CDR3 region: CASTRALDWEQYF. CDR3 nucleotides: TGTGCCAGCACCAGGGCCCTTGATTGGGAGCAGTACTTC.

CDR3 protein: CASVEERGPTGELFF. Written as DNA, the CDR3 is TGTGCCAGCGTGGAGGAGAGGGGGCCAACCGGGGAGCTGTTTTTT. The chain links TRBV2 to TRBJ2-2; 7 positions match TRBD1. The J segment lost 5 bases and the V segment lost 8 bases, leaving 11 bases of the junction unmatched. The CDR3 contains 15 residues. In germline, CDR1 is SNHLY, CDR2 FYNNEI.

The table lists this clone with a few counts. The CDR3 region is CASSSVRDRGRLDSPLHF. CDR3 DNA: TGTGCCAGCAGTTCAGTCCGGGACAGGGGGCGATTAGATTCACCCCTCCACTTT. This chain connects TRBV28 to TRBJ1-6, with 12 bases fitting TRBD1. CDR1 is MDHEN, CDR2 SYDVKM, per germline. The CDR3 sequence is 18 residues long. V lost 4 bases and J lost 8; bases outside the gene matches: 12. The complete variable domain, with remaining parts taken from reference TRBV28 and TRBJ1-6, reads DVKVTQSSRYLVKRTGEKVFLECVQDMDHENMFWYRQDPGLGLRLIYFSYDVKMKEKGDIPEGYSVSREKKERFSLILESASTNQTSMYLCASSSVRDRGRLDSPLHFGNGTRLTVT.

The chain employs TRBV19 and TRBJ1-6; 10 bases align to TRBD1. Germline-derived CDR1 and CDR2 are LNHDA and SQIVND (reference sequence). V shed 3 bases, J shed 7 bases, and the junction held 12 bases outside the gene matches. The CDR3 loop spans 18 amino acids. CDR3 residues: CASSMAHPGQGRNSPLHF. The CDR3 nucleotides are TGTGCCAGTAGTATGGCCCACCCGGGACAGGGGCGAAATTCACCCCTCCACTTT.

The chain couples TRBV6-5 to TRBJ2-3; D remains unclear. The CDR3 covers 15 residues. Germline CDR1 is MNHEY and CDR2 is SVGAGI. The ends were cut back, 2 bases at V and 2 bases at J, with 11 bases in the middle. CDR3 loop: CASSYRSVHTDTQYF. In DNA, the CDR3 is TGTGCCAGCAGTTACAGGAGCGTGCACACAGATACGCAGTATTTT.

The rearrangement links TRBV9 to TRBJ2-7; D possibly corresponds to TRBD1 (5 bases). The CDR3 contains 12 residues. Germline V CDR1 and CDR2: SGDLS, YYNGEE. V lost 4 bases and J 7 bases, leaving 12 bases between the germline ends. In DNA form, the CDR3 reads TGTGCCAGCAGCTCAGGATCAGGGGAGCAGTACTTC. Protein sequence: CASSSGSGEQYF.

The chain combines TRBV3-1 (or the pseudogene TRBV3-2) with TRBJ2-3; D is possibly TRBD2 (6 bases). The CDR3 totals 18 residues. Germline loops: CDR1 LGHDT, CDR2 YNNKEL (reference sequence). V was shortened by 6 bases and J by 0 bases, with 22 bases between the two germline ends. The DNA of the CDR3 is TGTGCCAGCAGTGACCGCGGGACCCCCTCATATAGCACAGATACGCAGTATTTT. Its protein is CASSDRGTPSYSTDTQYF.

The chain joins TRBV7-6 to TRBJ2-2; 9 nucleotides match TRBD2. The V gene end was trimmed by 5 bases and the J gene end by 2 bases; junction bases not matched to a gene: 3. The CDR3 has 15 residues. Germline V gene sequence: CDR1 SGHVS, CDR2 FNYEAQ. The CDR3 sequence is CASSLSGGNTGELFF. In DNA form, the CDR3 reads TGTGCCAGCAGCCTTAGCGGGGGTAACACCGGGGAGCTGTTTTTT.

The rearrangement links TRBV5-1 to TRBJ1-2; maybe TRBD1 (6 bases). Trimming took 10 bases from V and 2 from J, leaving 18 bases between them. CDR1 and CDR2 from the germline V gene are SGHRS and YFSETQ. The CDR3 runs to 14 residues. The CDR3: CASKTGGANYGYTF. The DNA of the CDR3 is TGCGCCTCCAAGACGGGGGGCGCCAACTATGGCTACACCTTC. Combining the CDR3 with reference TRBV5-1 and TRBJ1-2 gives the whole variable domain KAGVTQTPRYLIKTRGQQVTLSCSPISGHRSVSWYQQTPGQGLQFLFEYFSETQRNKGNFPGRFSGRQFSNSRSEMNVSTLELGDSALYLCASKTGGANYGYTFGSGTRLTVV.

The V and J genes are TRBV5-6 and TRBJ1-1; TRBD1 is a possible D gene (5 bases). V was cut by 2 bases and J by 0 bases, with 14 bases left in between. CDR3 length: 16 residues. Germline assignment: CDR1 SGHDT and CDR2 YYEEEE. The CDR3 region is CASSLRQSLLNTEAFF. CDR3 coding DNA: TGTGCCAGCAGCTTAAGACAGTCCCTACTGAACACTGAAGCTTTCTTT. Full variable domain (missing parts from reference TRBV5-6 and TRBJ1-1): DAGVTQSPTHLIKTRGQQVTLRCSPKSGHDTVSWYQQALGQGPQFIFQYYEEEERQRGNFPDRFSGHQFPNYSSELNVNALLLGDSALYLCASSLRQSLLNTEAFFGQGTRLTVV.

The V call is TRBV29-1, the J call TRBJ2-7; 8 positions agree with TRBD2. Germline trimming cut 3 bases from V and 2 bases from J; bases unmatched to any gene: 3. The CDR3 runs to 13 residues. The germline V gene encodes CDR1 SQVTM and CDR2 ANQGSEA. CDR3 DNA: TGCAGCGTTGACGACGGGAGGGCCTACGAGCAGTACTTC. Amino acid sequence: CSVDDGRAYEQYF.

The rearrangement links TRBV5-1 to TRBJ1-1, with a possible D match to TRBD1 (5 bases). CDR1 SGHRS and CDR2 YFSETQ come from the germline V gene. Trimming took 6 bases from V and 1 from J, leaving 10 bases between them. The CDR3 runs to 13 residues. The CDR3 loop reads CASMLGANTEAFF. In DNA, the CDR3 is TGCGCCAGCATGTTAGGGGCGAACACTGAAGCTTTCTTT. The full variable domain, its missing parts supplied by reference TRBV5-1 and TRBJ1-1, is KAGVTQTPRYLIKTRGQQVTLSCSPISGHRSVSWYQQTPGQGLQFLFEYFSETQRNKGNFPGRFSGRQFSNSRSEMNVSTLELGDSALYLCASMLGANTEAFFGQGTRLTVV.

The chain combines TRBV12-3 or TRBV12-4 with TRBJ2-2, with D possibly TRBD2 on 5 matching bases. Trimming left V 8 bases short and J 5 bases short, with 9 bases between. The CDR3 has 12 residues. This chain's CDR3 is CASQLGTGELFF. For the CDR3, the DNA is TGTGCCAGCCAACTAGGAACCGGGGAGCTGTTTTTT.

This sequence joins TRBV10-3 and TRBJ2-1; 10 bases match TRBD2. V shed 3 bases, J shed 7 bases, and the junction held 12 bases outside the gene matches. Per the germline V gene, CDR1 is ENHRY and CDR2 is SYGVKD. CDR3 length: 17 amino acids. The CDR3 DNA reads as TGTGCCATCAGTGACCCTTCTCGAGCGGGAGGGGGGAATGAGCAGTTCTTC. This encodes CAISDPSRAGGGNEQFF.

CDR3 sequence: CAWSAPAGPQNTEAFF. The CDR3 DNA is TGTGCCTGGAGTGCCCCGGCGGGCCCTCAGAACACTGAAGCTTTCTTT. The chain combines TRBV30 with TRBJ1-1; no clear D. Looked up from germline, CDR1 is GTSNPN and CDR2 is SVGIG (reference sequence). CDR3 length equals 16 residues. V lost 1 base to trimming and J lost 1 base, with 16 bases between them.

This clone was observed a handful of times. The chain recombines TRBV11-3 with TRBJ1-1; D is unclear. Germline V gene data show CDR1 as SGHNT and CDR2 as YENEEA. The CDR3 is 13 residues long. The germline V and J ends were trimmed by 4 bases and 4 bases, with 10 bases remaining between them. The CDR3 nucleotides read TGTGCCAGCAGCTCCCTAAGTGGCACTGAAGCTTTCTTT. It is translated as CASSSLSGTEAFF.

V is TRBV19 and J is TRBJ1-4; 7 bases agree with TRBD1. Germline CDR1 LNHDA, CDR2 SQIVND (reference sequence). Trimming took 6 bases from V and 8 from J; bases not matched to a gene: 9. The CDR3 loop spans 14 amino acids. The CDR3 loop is CASRNTGDGEKLFF. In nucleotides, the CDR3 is TGTGCCAGTAGAAATACAGGGGATGGCGAAAAACTGTTTTTT.

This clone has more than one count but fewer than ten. The CDR3 region is CASSLNTGGQQPQHF. The CDR3 region has the DNA TGCGCCAGCAGCCTCAATACAGGGGGCCAACAGCCCCAGCATTTT. The rearrangement joins TRBV5-1 to TRBJ1-5; 9 bases are a match to TRBD1. The CDR3 consists of 15 residues. Germline V gene data show CDR1 as SGHRS and CDR2 as YFSETQ. The V gene end was trimmed by 4 bases and the J gene end by 7 bases; junction bases not matched to a gene: 9. The whole variable domain, remainder taken from reference TRBV5-1 and TRBJ1-5, is KAGVTQTPRYLIKTRGQQVTLSCSPISGHRSVSWYQQTPGQGLQFLFEYFSETQRNKGNFPGRFSGRQFSNSRSEMNVSTLELGDSALYLCASSLNTGGQQPQHFGDGTRLSIL.